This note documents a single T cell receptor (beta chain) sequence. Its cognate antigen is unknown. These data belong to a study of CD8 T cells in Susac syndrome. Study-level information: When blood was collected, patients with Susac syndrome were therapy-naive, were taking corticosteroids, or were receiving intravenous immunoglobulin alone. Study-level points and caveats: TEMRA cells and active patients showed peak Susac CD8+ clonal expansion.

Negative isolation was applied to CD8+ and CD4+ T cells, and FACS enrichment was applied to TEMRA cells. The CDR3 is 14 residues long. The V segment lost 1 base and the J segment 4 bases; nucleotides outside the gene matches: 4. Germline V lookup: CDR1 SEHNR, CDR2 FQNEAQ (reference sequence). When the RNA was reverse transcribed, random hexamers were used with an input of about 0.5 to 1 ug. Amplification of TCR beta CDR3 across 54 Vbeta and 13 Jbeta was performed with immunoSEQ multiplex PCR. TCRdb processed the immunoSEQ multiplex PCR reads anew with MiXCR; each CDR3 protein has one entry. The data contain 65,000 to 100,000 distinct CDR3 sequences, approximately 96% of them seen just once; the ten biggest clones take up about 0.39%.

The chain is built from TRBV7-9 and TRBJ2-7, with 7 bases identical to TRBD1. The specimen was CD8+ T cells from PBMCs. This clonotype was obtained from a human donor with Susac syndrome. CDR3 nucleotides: TGTGCCAGCAGCTTAGAGGGGGCGAGGTACGAGCAGTACTTC. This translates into CASSLEGARYEQYF.